This T cell receptor beta chain originates from a study of beta chain features in type 1 diabetes. The study's findings and limits: Researchers reported that naive, central memory and Treg TCRB repertoires appeared more similar in patients than in healthy donors. VDJ junctions from type 1 diabetes patients carried fewer insertions and larger deletions. Researchers report that Type 1 diabetes patients had moderately but significantly shorter TCRB CDR3s across all four CD4+ subsets.

Isolated RNA was reverse transcribed in full, so expressed TCRB transcripts were sequenced. Sequenced by immunoSEQ multiplex PCR; TCRdb stores in-frame clones only, minus some. The sample lists 600,000 to 700,000 clones; over 10% were seen once. The CDR3 runs to 14 residues. Germline V gene lookup returns CDR1 SGHDT and CDR2 YYEEEE. J was trimmed by 10 bases and V by 4 bases; bases with no gene match: 6. This clone was counted between two and nine times. What it binds is not known. The rearrangement joins TRBV5-6 to TRBJ1-6; 9 positions match TRBD1. The sequence was collected from a man between 18 and 35 years old with type 1 diabetes. Sequences were obtained from naive CD4+ T cells from blood. For the CDR3, the DNA is TGTGCCAGCAGCGTAGGACAGGGGAGCTCACCCCTCCACTTT. As protein: CASSVGQGSSPLHF.